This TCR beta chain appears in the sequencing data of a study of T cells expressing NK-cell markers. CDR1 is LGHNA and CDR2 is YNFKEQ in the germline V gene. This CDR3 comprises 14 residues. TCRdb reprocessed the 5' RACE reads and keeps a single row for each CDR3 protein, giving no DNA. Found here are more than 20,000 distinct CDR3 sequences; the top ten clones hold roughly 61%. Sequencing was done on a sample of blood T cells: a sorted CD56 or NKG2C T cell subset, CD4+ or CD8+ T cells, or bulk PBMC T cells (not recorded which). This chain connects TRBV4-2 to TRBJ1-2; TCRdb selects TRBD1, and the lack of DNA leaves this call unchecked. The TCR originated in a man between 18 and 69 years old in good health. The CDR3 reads CASSSGGQIDGYTF.